These T cell receptor beta chains were read from a single sample in a study of OX40 agonist ivuxolimab in advanced cancers. Clones were read by immunoSEQ multiplex PCR, and TCRdb kept only the in-frame ones, dropping some. The sample carries 13,000 or so clones, 90% recorded once. The source was CD4+ or CD8+ T cells sorted from blood, collected in a trial of the OX40 agonist ivuxolimab. Source of these receptors: an adult with an advanced solid tumor such as melanoma, head and neck, liver or kidney cancer. CDR3s include the opening cysteine and the closing phenylalanine or tryptophan. The D gene is left open where the match is weak. The listing skips clone size in some rows; elsewhere it reads once, few, many or a size class.

clone_size	v_call	j_call	d_call	cdr3_aa	cdr3_nt
-	TRBV21-1	TRBJ1-2	-	CASSNPGTGAYGYTF	TGTGCCAGCAGCAATCCCGGGACAGGGGCCTATGGCTACACCTTC
-	TRBV7-9	TRBJ1-1	-	CASSPHKEAFF	TGTGCCAGCAGCCCCCACAAGGAAGCTTTCTTT
-	TRBV27	TRBJ1-5	-	CASSFRAHQPQHF	TGTGCCAGCAGTTTCAGAGCGCATCAGCCCCAGCATTTT
-	TRBV2	TRBJ2-7	TRBD2	CASNDPRGGVYEQYF	TGTGCCAGTAACGACCCGCGGGGGGGCGTATACGAGCAGTACTTC
-	TRBV30	TRBJ2-7	-	CAWSWSGGSYEQYF	TGTGCCTGGAGTTGGTCTGGGGGCTCCTACGAGCAGTACTTC
-	TRBV4-1	TRBJ2-1	-	CASSQDRWRRSYNEQFF	TGCGCCAGCAGCCAAGATCGATGGCGGCGGTCCTACAATGAGCAGTTCTTC
-	TRBV7-2	TRBJ2-7	-	CASSQEFPSSYEQYF	TGCGCCAGCAGCCAAGAATTCCCTAGCTCCTACGAGCAGTACTTC
-	TRBV15	TRBJ2-1	-	CATSPSGLLYNEQFF	TGTGCCACCAGTCCCTCGGGGCTATTGTACAATGAGCAGTTCTTC
-	TRBV29-1	TRBJ1-2	TRBD1	CSAKGQGSYGYTF	TGCAGCGCAAAGGGACAGGGGAGCTATGGCTACACCTTC
-	TRBV6-1	TRBJ2-1	-	CASSEGGLGTMFEQFF	TGTGCCAGCAGTGAAGGCGGATTGGGTACAATGTTTGAGCAGTTCTTC
-	TRBV4-2	TRBJ2-7	-	CASSQDSTGWGQTYEQYF	TGTGCCAGCAGCCAAGATTCTACGGGATGGGGGCAGACCTACGAGCAGTACTTC
-	TRBV11-3	TRBJ2-7	-	CASSFGAAYEQYF	TGTGCCAGCAGCTTCGGTGCGGCCTACGAGCAGTACTTC
-	TRBV28	TRBJ1-2	-	CASSPMGGVFDYGYTF	TGTGCCAGCAGCCCCATGGGTGGGGTGTTCGACTATGGCTACACCTTC
-	TRBV6-5	TRBJ1-1	TRBD1	CATLTGGVTEAFF	TGTGCCACCCTTACAGGGGGCGTCACTGAAGCTTTCTTT
few	TRBV4-3	TRBJ1-2	-	CASSQEGVGRGGYTF	TGCGCCAGCAGCCAAGAGGGGGTCGGCAGGGGTGGCTACACCTTC